This entry features one T cell receptor (beta chain) sequence. The source of the sample is a study of T cell responses to AZD1222 COVID-19 vaccine. Sequenced by immunoSEQ multiplex PCR; TCRdb stores in-frame clones only, minus some. In the table there are roughly 96,000 clones, around nine tenths of which are singletons. CDR1 and CDR2 (germline): SGHAT, FQNNGV. V gave up 4 bases and J gave up 4 bases, with 13 bases separating them. This CDR3 region has 14 residues. This sequence originates from an adult who received the AZD1222 COVID-19 vaccine. The rearrangement uses TRBV11-2 and TRBJ2-5; D perhaps matches TRBD1 (5 bases). The sample here was peripheral blood, taken 28 days after the second AZD1222 dose. The DNA for the CDR3 is TGTGCCAGCAGCTCGCAGGGTTGGGGAGAGACCCAGTACTTC. The encoded protein is CASSSQGWGETQYF.